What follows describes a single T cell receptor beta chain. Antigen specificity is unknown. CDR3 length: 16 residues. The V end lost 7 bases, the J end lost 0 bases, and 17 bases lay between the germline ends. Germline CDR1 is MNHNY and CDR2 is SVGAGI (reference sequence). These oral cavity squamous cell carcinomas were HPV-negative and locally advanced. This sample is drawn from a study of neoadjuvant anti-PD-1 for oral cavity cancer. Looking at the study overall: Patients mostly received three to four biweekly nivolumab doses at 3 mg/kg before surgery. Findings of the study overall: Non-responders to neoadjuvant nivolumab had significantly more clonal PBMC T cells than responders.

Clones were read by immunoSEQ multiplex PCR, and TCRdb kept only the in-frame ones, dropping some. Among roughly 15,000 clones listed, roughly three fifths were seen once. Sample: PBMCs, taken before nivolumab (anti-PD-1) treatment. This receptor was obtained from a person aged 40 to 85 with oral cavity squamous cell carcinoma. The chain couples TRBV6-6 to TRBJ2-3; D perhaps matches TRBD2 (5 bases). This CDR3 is CASTGVGSGSTDTQYF. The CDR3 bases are TGTGCCAGCACCGGGGTGGGGAGCGGAAGCACAGATACGCAGTATTTT.